This T cell receptor (beta chain) was captured by sequencing in a study of OX40 agonist ivuxolimab in advanced cancers. About the study: Patients in dose escalation had liver, melanoma, kidney or head and neck cancers.

Repertoires were generated with immunoSEQ multiplex PCR, while TCRdb's copy carries only in-frame clones and drops some. The table has about 62,000 clones, 79% seen once. Study findings and constraints: Compared with CD4+, CD8+ T cells on average had more expanded clones. Clonal expansion by week 6 occurred in CD4+ and CD8+ blood T cells (at 0.1 to 3.0 mg/kg). No determination was made of the antigen specificity of the expanded peripheral T cells.

The CDR3 extends over 16 amino acids. Trimming removed 0 bases at V and 4 bases at J, with 15 bases between. Germline CDR1 and CDR2: LGHNA and YSLEER. Turning to this clone: Its target is unknown.

The material sequenced was CD4+ or CD8+ T cells sorted from blood, taken in a trial of the OX40 agonist ivuxolimab. This receptor was identified in an adult with an advanced solid tumor such as melanoma, head and neck, liver or kidney cancer. This chain joins TRBV4-3 and TRBJ1-2; D is perhaps TRBD1 (6 bases). The CDR3 protein is CASSQDLGQNLYGYTF. The CDR3 DNA is TGCGCCAGCAGCCAAGATCTTGGACAGAACCTCTATGGCTACACCTTC.